These T cell receptor beta chains were read from a single sample in a study of CD8 T cells in Susac syndrome. A single record per CDR3 protein comes from TCRdb applying MiXCR to the immunoSEQ multiplex PCR reads. The table shows hundreds of thousands of distinct CDR3 sequences, with approximately 95% occurring only once. Sequencing was carried out using CD4+ T cells from PBMCs. The receptors shown here come from a human donor with multiple sclerosis. Each CDR3 is given with its conserved first and last residue. D genes are given only for firm matches. The listing skips clone size in some rows; elsewhere it reads once, few, many or a size class.

clone size	J gene	D gene	V gene	CDR3 DNA	CDR3 protein
NA	TRBJ2-1	NA	TRBV20-1	TGCAGTGCCATAGAAGGTTACAATGAGCAGTTCTTC	CSAIEGYNEQFF
NA	TRBJ1-1	NA	TRBV7-3	TGTGCCAGCAGCTTAGTGGCGGACCTGAACACTGAAGCTTTCTTT	CASSLVADLNTEAFF
NA	TRBJ2-3	TRBD2	TRBV6-4	TGTGCCAGCAGTGACTCGAGGGCTAGCGGGTCAGATACGCAGTATTTT	CASSDSRASGSDTQYF
NA	TRBJ1-5	TRBD1	TRBV12-3/TRBV12-4	TGTGCCAGCAGCCCAACCGGGACAGGGGGCCGTCAGCCCCAGCATTTT	CASSPTGTGGRQPQHF
NA	TRBJ2-5	TRBD2	TRBV20-1	TGCAGTGCTAGCGGGGTGGGGCTAGCGGGGGCCCGAGAGACCCAGTACTTC	CSASGVGLAGARETQYF
NA	TRBJ1-1	NA	TRBV20-1	TGCAGTGCTAGTGTGCCCCCCAAAAACACTGAAGCTTTCTTT	CSASVPPKNTEAFF
NA	TRBJ2-1	NA	TRBV3-1	TGTGCCAGCAGCCAAGCATTCGGGGCCTACAATGAGCAGTTCTTC	CASSQAFGAYNEQFF
NA	TRBJ1-6	NA	TRBV14	TGTGCCAGCAGCCCGCGGACAGCTTATAATTCACCCCTCCACTTT	CASSPRTAYNSPLHF
few	TRBJ2-1	NA	TRBV7-8	TGTGCCAGCAGCTTAGTGGACAATGAGCAGTTCTTC	CASSLVDNEQFF
NA	TRBJ2-5	NA	TRBV30	TGTGCCTGGAGTCCCACTAACCGTCCGGGAGAGACCCAGTACTTC	CAWSPTNRPGETQYF
NA	TRBJ1-1	TRBD1	TRBV7-2	TGTGCCAGCAGCTTCTACCGGGACAGGGGAGACACTGAAGCTTTCTTT	CASSFYRDRGDTEAFF
NA	TRBJ1-5	TRBD1	TRBV12-3/TRBV12-4	TGTGCCAGCAGTTTTCCGGGACAGAATCAGCCCCAGCATTTT	CASSFPGQNQPQHF